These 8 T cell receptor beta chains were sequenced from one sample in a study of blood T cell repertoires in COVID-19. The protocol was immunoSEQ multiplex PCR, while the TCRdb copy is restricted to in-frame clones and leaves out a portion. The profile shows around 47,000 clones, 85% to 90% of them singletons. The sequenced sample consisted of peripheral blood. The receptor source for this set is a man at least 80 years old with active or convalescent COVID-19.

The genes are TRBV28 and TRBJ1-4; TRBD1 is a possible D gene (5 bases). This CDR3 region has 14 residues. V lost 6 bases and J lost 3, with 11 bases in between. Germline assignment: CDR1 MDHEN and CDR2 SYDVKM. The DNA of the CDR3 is TGTGCCAGCAGCCAGGGATTCGCTAATGAAAAACTGTTTTTT. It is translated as CASSQGFANEKLFF.

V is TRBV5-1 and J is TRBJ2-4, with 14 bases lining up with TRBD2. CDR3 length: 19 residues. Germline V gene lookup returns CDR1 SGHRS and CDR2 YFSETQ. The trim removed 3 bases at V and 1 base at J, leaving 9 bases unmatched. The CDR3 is CASSSNPGLAGEAKNIQYF. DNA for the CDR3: TGCGCCAGCAGCTCCAATCCGGGACTAGCGGGAGAGGCCAAAAACATTCAGTACTTC.

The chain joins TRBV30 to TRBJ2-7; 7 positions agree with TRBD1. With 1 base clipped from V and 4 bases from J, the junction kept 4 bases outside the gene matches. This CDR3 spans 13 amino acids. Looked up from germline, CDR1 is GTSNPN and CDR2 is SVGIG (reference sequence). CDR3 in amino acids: CAWSAGQRYEQYF. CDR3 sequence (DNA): TGTGCCTGGAGTGCGGGACAGAGGTACGAGCAGTACTTC. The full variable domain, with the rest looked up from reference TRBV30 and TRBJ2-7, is SQTIHQWPATLVQPVGSPLSLECTVEGTSNPNLYWYRQAAGRGLQLLFYSVGIGQISSEVPQNLSASRPQDRQFILSSKKLLLSDSGFYLCAWSAGQRYEQYFGPGTRLTVT.

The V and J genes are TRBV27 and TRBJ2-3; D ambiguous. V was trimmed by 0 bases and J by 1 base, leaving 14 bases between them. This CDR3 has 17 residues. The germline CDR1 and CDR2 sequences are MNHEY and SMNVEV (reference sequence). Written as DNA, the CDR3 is TGTGCCAGCAGTTTATCGATGGCAGGCTCTGGCACAGATACGCAGTATTTT. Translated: CASSLSMAGSGTDTQYF.

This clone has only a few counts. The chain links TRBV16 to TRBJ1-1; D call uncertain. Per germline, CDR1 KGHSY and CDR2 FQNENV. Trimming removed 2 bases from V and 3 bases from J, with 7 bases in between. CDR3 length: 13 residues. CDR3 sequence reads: CASSQRLDTEAFF. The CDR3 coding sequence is TGTGCCAGCAGCCAACGATTAGACACTGAAGCTTTCTTT.

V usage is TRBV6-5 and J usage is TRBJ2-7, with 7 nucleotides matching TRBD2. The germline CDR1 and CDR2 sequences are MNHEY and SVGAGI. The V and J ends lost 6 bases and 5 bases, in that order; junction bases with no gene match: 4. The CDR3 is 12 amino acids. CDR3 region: CASRGGLHEQYF. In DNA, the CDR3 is TGTGCCAGCAGGGGAGGGTTGCACGAGCAGTACTTC.

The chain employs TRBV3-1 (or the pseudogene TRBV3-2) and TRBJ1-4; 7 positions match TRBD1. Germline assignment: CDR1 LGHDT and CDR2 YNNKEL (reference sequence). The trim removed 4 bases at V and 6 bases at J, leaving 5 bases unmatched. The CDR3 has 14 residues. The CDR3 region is CASSPSGGDEKLFF. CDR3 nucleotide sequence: TGTGCCAGCAGCCCTTCAGGGGGTGATGAAAAACTGTTTTTT.

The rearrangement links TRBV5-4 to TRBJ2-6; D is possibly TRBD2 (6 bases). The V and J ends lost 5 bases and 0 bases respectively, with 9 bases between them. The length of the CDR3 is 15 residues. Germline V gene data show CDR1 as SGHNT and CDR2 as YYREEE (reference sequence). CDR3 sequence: CASRADYSGANVLTF. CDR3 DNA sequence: TGTGCCAGCAGGGCGGACTACTCTGGGGCCAACGTCCTGACTTTC.